The T cell receptor beta chain under discussion was sequenced for a study of T cells in Graves' hyperthyroidism and ophthalmopathy. The V gene lost 3 bases and the J gene lost 6 bases, with 12 bases spanning the gap. CDR3 length: 14 amino acids. The TCR beta CDR3 regions underwent amplification using RNA transcripts as the source. With the HTBI primer set, the TCR CDR3 went through a first round of RT-PCR. TCRdb processed the multiplex PCR reads anew with MiXCR; each CDR3 protein has one entry. The repertoire holds 300,000 to 400,000 distinct CDR3 sequences, with around a sixth as singletons. The sample comprised blood. The TCR was taken from a woman in her 50s with Graves' hyperthyroidism. The chain joins TRBV12-3 or TRBV12-4 to TRBJ1-5, with D tentatively TRBD1 (5 bases). CDR3 in DNA: TGTGCCAGCAGTTTTGCAGGGATGGGTCAGCCCCAGCATTTT. This encodes CASSFAGMGQPQHF.